This paragraph covers one TCR beta chain sequence. Its antigen is not known. This sample stems from a study of blood T cell dynamics during melanoma immunotherapy. About the study: First-line therapy was either pembrolizumab or nivolumab with ipilimumab for metastatic melanoma. Study-wide points: Disease-control patients' PBMC repertoires became either more clonal or more diverse at W3.

Each bulk PBMC sample had about 330 ng DNA loaded. Produced via immunoSEQ multiplex PCR; TCRdb's table is partial and in-frame only. The profile covers roughly 16,000 clones, with roughly nine tenths appearing a single time and around 1.7% taken by the ten largest. Time point given: pre-treatment baseline. At 12 weeks after first infusion, RECIST 1.1 defined response for most patients. Trimming removed 0 bases from V and 6 bases from J, with 10 bases in between. This CDR3 region has 14 residues. CDR1 and CDR2 from the germline V gene are SGHAT and FQNNGV. The TCR comes from a human donor with melanoma. The chain carries TRBV11-2 and TRBJ2-3; no clear D gene. The sample was blood, taken from a patient treated with checkpoint blockade. DNA for the CDR3: TGTGCCAGCAGCTTAGATGGAGTTTACGATACGCAGTATTTT. Amino acids: CASSLDGVYDTQYF. Supplemented by reference TRBV11-2 and TRBJ2-3, the full variable domain reads EAGVAQSPRYKIIEKRQSVAFWCNPISGHATLYWYQQILGQGPKLLIQFQNNGVVDDSQLPKDRFSAERLKGVDSTLKIQPAKLEDSAVYLCASSLDGVYDTQYFGPGTRLTVL.